Following are 10 T cell receptor beta chains from one sample sequenced in a study of identifying expanded T cells in peripheral blood. Sequencing used immunoSEQ multiplex PCR; TCRdb keeps in-frame clones, though not all of them. The sample yields around 130,000 clones, roughly 90% seen once. The sequencing input was blood. The source of these receptors is a person between 18 and 70 years old in good health.

This clone was picked up one time. The chain links TRBV19 to TRBJ1-3; 8 bases fit TRBD1. With V trimmed by 5 bases and J by 4 bases, 7 bases remained unmatched. The CDR3 is 15 amino acids. Germline V gene data show CDR1 as LNHDA and CDR2 as SQIVND (reference sequence). The CDR3 spells CASSPGGQGGNTIYF. CDR3 nucleotide sequence: TGTGCCAGTAGTCCGGGTGGACAGGGAGGAAACACCATATATTTT.

CDR3 nucleotide sequence: TGTGCCAGCAGTGTCGGGCCTAGCACAGATACGCAGTATTTT. It yields the protein CASSVGPSTDTQYF. V gene TRBV2 combines with J gene TRBJ2-3; D not resolved. CDR1 and CDR2 (germline): SNHLY, FYNNEI. V was pared by 4 bases and J by 0 bases, with 8 bases between. The CDR3 spans 14 residues.

This clone was recorded only once. This sequence joins TRBV27 and TRBJ1-4; D may be TRBD1 (5 bases). From germline, CDR1 is MNHEY and CDR2 SMNVEV (reference sequence). The CDR3 sequence is 14 residues long. V lost 6 bases, J lost 0 bases, and 8 bases lay in between. CDR3 nucleotide sequence: TGTGCCAGCAGGGGGGTGGCAACTAATGAAAAACTGTTTTTT. This gives the protein CASRGVATNEKLFF. Filled out from reference TRBV27 and TRBJ1-4, the complete variable domain reads EAQVTQNPRYLITVTGKKLTVTCSQNMNHEYMSWYRQDPGLGLRQIYYSMNVEVTDKGDVPEGYKVSRKEKRNFPLILESPSPNQTSLYFCASRGVATNEKLFFGSGTQLSVL.

This clone was detected once. V usage is TRBV6-5 and J usage is TRBJ1-2; the D gene is possibly TRBD1 (5 bases). Germline V lookup: CDR1 MNHEY, CDR2 SVGAGI. V gave up 6 bases and J gave up 4 bases, with 12 bases separating them. The CDR3 length is 13 residues. The CDR3 coding sequence is TGTGCCAGCAGCCCCGGGGCGTCCTATGGCTACACCTTC. Its protein is CASSPGASYGYTF.

V is TRBV7-9 and J is TRBJ2-5; TRBD1 might be the D (5 bases). CDR1 and CDR2 (germline): SEHNR, FQNEAQ (reference sequence). With 6 bases removed from V and 2 bases from J, the gap between germline ends came to 10 bases. The CDR3 sequence is 13 residues long. Here the CDR3 DNA reads TGTGCCAGCAGGCTCGACAGTCAAGAGACCCAGTACTTC. It yields the protein CASRLDSQETQYF.

This clone was observed a few times. The V and J genes are TRBV7-9 and TRBJ1-2; D gene unclear. This CDR3 region has 15 residues. The germline V and J ends were trimmed by 2 bases and 0 bases, with 10 bases remaining between them. In germline, CDR1 is SEHNR, CDR2 FQNEAQ (reference sequence). The CDR3 DNA is TGTGCCAGCAGCTTATCAGGCGCAGCTAACTATGGCTACACCTTC. Amino acid sequence: CASSLSGAANYGYTF.

With respect to this clone: This sample also contains other DNA sequences that code for the same CDR3. This sequence joins TRBV5-6 and TRBJ2-1; TRBD2 matches 7 bases. J gave up 10 bases and V 3 bases, and 4 bases lay outside the gene matches. Germline CDR1 is SGHDT and CDR2 is YYEEEE. The length of the CDR3 is 12 residues. This CDR3 reads CASSSGGNEQFF. CDR3 DNA sequence: TGTGCCAGCAGCTCGGGGGGAAACGAGCAGTTCTTC.

The chain combines TRBV7-9 with TRBJ2-3; D remains unclear. CDR3 length equals 12 residues. Germline loops: CDR1 SEHNR, CDR2 FQNEAQ (reference sequence). V was shortened by 5 bases and J by 2 bases, with 5 bases between the two germline ends. The CDR3 nucleotides read TGTGCCAGCAGCCAAGACACAGATACGCAGTATTTT. Protein sequence: CASSQDTDTQYF.

The V call is TRBV13, the J call TRBJ2-1; 12 bases match TRBD2. This CDR3 has 17 residues. The J segment lost 5 bases and the V segment lost 5 bases, leaving 10 bases of the junction unmatched. Germline CDR1 PRHDT, CDR2 FYEKMQ (reference sequence). DNA for the CDR3: TGTGCCAGCAGCGTACCGCTAGCGGGGGGGCTAAACAATGAGCAGTTCTTC. This gives the protein CASSVPLAGGLNNEQFF.

The chain links TRBV4-1 to TRBJ2-1; D not resolved. The CDR3 totals 17 residues. V was pared by 1 base and J by 5 bases, with 18 bases between. CDR1 is MGHRA, CDR2 YSYEKL, per germline. CDR3 nucleotide sequence: TGCGCCAGCAGCCAAGGGGCATTCAGTGACTCACACAATGAGCAGTTCTTC. It specifies CASSQGAFSDSHNEQFF.